Below are 25 T cell receptor beta chains sequenced from a single sample in a study of cytomegalovirus exposure and HLA in healthy donors. Primers for the PCR totalled 60 Vbeta and 13 Jbeta. Only in-frame clones appear in the TCRdb table, and some are missing; sequencing was by immunoSEQ multiplex PCR. The sample holds more than 150,000 clones; roughly 87% are singletons and the top ten take 0.2% to 0.3%. The sample comprised PBMCs. These receptors came from a girl under three years old in good health and CMV-seronegative.

This clone occurred a few times. The gene calls are TRBV2 and TRBJ2-5, with 12 bases aligning to TRBD2. This CDR3 region has 13 residues. From germline, CDR1 is SNHLY and CDR2 FYNNEI. J lost 5 bases, V lost 8 bases, and 3 bases had no gene match. The CDR3 nucleotides read TGTGCCAGCCTAGCGGGAGGGGGGGAGACCCAGTACTTC. The encoded protein is CASLAGGGETQYF.

The chain couples TRBV7-9 to TRBJ1-5; D is perhaps TRBD1 (6 bases). There are 14 residues in the CDR3. Trimming shortened V by 6 bases and J by 1 base, and 10 bases separated the two germline ends. The V gene's germline CDR1 is SEHNR and CDR2 FQNEAQ (reference sequence). CDR3 protein: CASRLQGSNQPQHF. For the CDR3, the DNA is TGTGCCAGCAGGCTCCAGGGGAGCAATCAGCCCCAGCATTTT.

The V call is TRBV5-1, the J call TRBJ1-5, with TRBD1 identical over 9 bases. Trimming removed 5 bases from V and 4 bases from J; junction bases left unmatched: 7. The CDR3 totals 15 residues. Germline V lookup: CDR1 SGHRS, CDR2 YFSETQ. The CDR3 DNA reads as TGCGCCAGCAGGCCCGGGACAGGGATTAATCAGCCCCAGCATTTT. It translates to CASRPGTGINQPQHF.

Points on this clone: One end of the junction does not line up with germline, which may come from a read error. This chain connects TRBV7-9 to TRBJ1-1, with D possibly TRBD1 on 6 matching bases. There are 13 residues in the CDR3. CDR1 is SEHNR and CDR2 is FQNEAQ in the germline V gene (reference sequence). DNA of the CDR3: TGTTCCAGCAGCTTAAGGCAGGGGTGGGAAGCTTTCTTT. Its translation is CSSSLRQGWEAFF.

The CDR3 loop reads CASSTGLGGQFF. As DNA, the CDR3 is TGTGCCAGCAGTACAGGACTAGGTGGGCAGTTCTTC. The rearrangement links TRBV27 to TRBJ2-1; 7 positions agree with TRBD2. Germline loops: CDR1 MNHEY, CDR2 SMNVEV (reference sequence). V gave up 5 bases and J gave up 12 bases; unmatched junction bases: 7. This CDR3 has 12 amino acids.

This chain links TRBV4-3 with TRBJ2-7; D is unclear. The V and J ends lost 0 bases and 3 bases respectively, with 12 bases between them. This CDR3 spans 15 amino acids. Germline CDR1 and CDR2: LGHNA and YSLEER. The CDR3 protein is CASSQDRGKFYEQYF. The CDR3 bases are TGCGCCAGCAGCCAAGATCGAGGAAAATTCTACGAGCAGTACTTC.

The J gene is TRBJ2-5, the V gene TRBV2; D possibly corresponds to TRBD2 (6 bases). CDR1 is SNHLY, CDR2 FYNNEI, per germline. The CDR3 covers 15 residues. Deletions cut 6 bases from V and 5 bases from J, with 19 bases between. CDR3 sequence: CASSEIGTLWETQYF. CDR3 coding DNA: TGTGCCAGCAGCGAGATTGGGACTTTGTGGGAGACCCAGTACTTC.

The CDR3 loop reads CASSEGAGGRTQYF. CDR3 DNA sequence: TGTGCCAGCAGTGAAGGAGCGGGGGGGCGGACCCAGTACTTC. The gene calls are TRBV25-1 and TRBJ2-5, with 10 nucleotides matching TRBD2. Germline trimming cut 2 bases from V and 7 bases from J; bases unmatched to any gene: 4. The germline gives CDR1 MGHDK, CDR2 SYGVNS. The CDR3 has 14 amino acids.

The chain couples TRBV18 to TRBJ1-6, with D uncertain. Trimming left V 3 bases short and J 8 bases short, with 11 bases between. The germline V gene has CDR1 KGHSH and CDR2 LQKENI. The CDR3 contains 14 residues. The chain's CDR3 is CASSPGRVDSPLHF. The CDR3 region has the DNA TGTGCCAGCTCACCGGGGAGGGTGGATTCACCCCTCCACTTT.

The J gene is TRBJ2-5, the V gene TRBV7-9; 10 nucleotides match TRBD1. Germline CDR1 reads SEHNR; CDR2 reads FQNEAQ (reference sequence). The CDR3 spans 16 residues. Trimming took 8 bases from V and 3 from J; bases not matched to a gene: 12. The CDR3 is CASALVETGGEETQYF. The CDR3 DNA follows: TGTGCCAGCGCTCTGGTGGAGACAGGGGGCGAAGAGACCCAGTACTTC. Full variable domain (missing parts from reference TRBV7-9 and TRBJ2-5): DTGVSQNPRHKITKRGQNVTFRCDPISEHNRLYWYRQTLGQGPEFLTYFQNEAQLEKSRLLSDRFSAERPKGSFSTLEIQRTEQGDSAMYLCASALVETGGEETQYFGPGTRLLVL.

V and J are TRBV10-3 and TRBJ1-5; 7 nucleotides agree with TRBD1. Losses at the gene ends were 2 bases for V and 2 bases for J; bases not matched to a gene: 0. CDR3 size: 14 residues. Germline-derived CDR1 and CDR2 are ENHRY and SYGVKD. The CDR3 DNA is TGTGCCATCAGTGAGGACAGGGGCAATCAGCCCCAGCATTTT. Protein product: CAISEDRGNQPQHF.

This chain connects TRBV7-6 to TRBJ2-1; 7 bases line up with TRBD2. This CDR3 spans 16 amino acids. Germline-derived CDR1 and CDR2 are SGHVS and FNYEAQ. The V and J ends lost 0 bases and 5 bases, in that order; junction bases with no gene match: 7. Here the CDR3 reads CASSLAPQRGNNEQFF. The CDR3, as DNA: TGTGCCAGCAGCTTAGCGCCCCAGCGGGGTAACAATGAGCAGTTCTTC.

With respect to this clone: One end of the junction varies from germline; a read error may be responsible. The rearrangement joins TRBV2 to TRBJ2-4; possibly TRBD2 for D (8 bases). Germline V gene data show CDR1 as SNHLY and CDR2 as FYNNEI. This CDR3 has 13 residues. In DNA, the CDR3 is TGTGCCAGCAGTGGTCCTCTAGGGCGGGGGGACAGCTTC. Residues: CASSGPLGRGDSF.

V and J are TRBV29-1 and TRBJ1-1, with D possibly being TRBD1 (5 bases). Germline CDR1 and CDR2: SQVTM and ANQGSEA. This CDR3 comprises 12 residues. V lost 2 bases to trimming and J lost 4 bases, with 8 bases between them. CDR3 sequence reads: CSVEQGATEAFF. The CDR3 coding sequence is TGCAGCGTTGAACAGGGTGCCACTGAAGCTTTCTTT.

This clone was picked up one time. The chain employs TRBV7-9 and TRBJ2-7; possibly TRBD2 for D (5 bases). The ends were cut back, 3 bases at V and 1 base at J, with 10 bases in the middle. This CDR3 contains 14 residues. The V gene's germline CDR1 is SEHNR and CDR2 FQNEAQ (reference sequence). CDR3 amino acids: CASSFPGESYEQYF. The CDR3 DNA reads as TGTGCCAGCAGCTTTCCTGGGGAGTCCTACGAGCAGTACTTC.

The V and J genes are TRBV29-1 and TRBJ2-1; 7 positions match TRBD2. CDR1 is SQVTM, CDR2 ANQGSEA, per germline. There are 14 residues in the CDR3. V lost 8 bases to trimming and J lost 0 bases; unmatched junction nucleotides: 7. CDR3 nucleotide sequence: TGCAGCTCGATGACTAGCCCCTCCTACAATGAGCAGTTCTTC. It codes for CSSMTSPSYNEQFF.

There are a few counts of this clone. The chain employs TRBV27 and TRBJ2-1; TRBD2 aligns across 10 bases. This CDR3 has 18 residues. Germline values: CDR1 MNHEY, CDR2 SMNVEV (reference sequence). J gave up 4 bases and V 7 bases, and 16 bases lay outside the gene matches. CDR3 region: CASTSISLAGGVYNEQFF. In DNA form, the CDR3 reads TGTGCCAGCACATCAATTTCCTTAGCGGGGGGCGTTTACAATGAGCAGTTCTTC.

The chain combines TRBV7-9 with TRBJ2-7, with TRBD1 as a possible D gene (6 bases). Per the germline V gene, CDR1 is SEHNR and CDR2 is FQNEAQ (reference sequence). CDR3 size: 14 residues. V was clipped by 2 bases and J by 2 bases, with 10 bases between them. The CDR3 DNA reads as TGTGCCAGCAGCTTAAAGCAGGGGCCCTACGAGCAGTACTTC. Protein sequence: CASSLKQGPYEQYF. Combining the CDR3 with reference TRBV7-9 and TRBJ2-7 gives the whole variable domain DTGVSQNPRHKITKRGQNVTFRCDPISEHNRLYWYRQTLGQGPEFLTYFQNEAQLEKSRLLSDRFSAERPKGSFSTLEIQRTEQGDSAMYLCASSLKQGPYEQYFGPGTRLTVT.

The chain uses TRBV27 and TRBJ2-7; no reliable D call. V lost 3 bases and J lost 0, with 12 bases in between. Germline V gives CDR1 MNHEY, CDR2 SMNVEV (reference sequence). CDR3 length: 15 amino acids. This chain's CDR3 is CASSLLPTRSYEQYF. The CDR3 DNA reads TGTGCCAGCAGTTTGCTCCCCACTCGCTCCTACGAGCAGTACTTC.

The chain recombines TRBV9 with TRBJ1-2; 11 bases line up with TRBD1. Trimming took 7 bases from V and 0 from J; bases not matched to a gene: 11. This CDR3 region has 17 residues. The germline gives CDR1 SGDLS, CDR2 YYNGEE. In nucleotides, the CDR3 is TGTGCCAGCGGAGAGGGACAGGGGGAAATCGCTAACTATGGCTACACCTTC. Translation: CASGEGQGEIANYGYTF.

This chain links TRBV9 with TRBJ1-1; D is unclear. Trimming stripped 2 bases from V and 0 bases from J, with 5 bases between. The CDR3 totals 13 residues. Germline CDR1 is SGDLS and CDR2 is YYNGEE. The CDR3 loop reads CASSVEMNTEAFF. The CDR3, as DNA: TGTGCCAGCAGCGTCGAGATGAACACTGAAGCTTTCTTT. Filled out from reference TRBV9 and TRBJ1-1, the complete variable domain reads DSGVTQTPKHLITATGQRVTLRCSPRSGDLSVYWYQQSLDQGLQFLIQYYNGEERAKGNILERFSAQQFPDLHSELNLSSLELGDSALYFCASSVEMNTEAFFGQGTRLTVV.

The V call is TRBV2, the J call TRBJ2-7; 13 bases are a match to TRBD2. The trim removed 6 bases at V and 6 bases at J, leaving 5 bases unmatched. CDR3 length equals 14 residues. Per the germline V gene, CDR1 is SNHLY and CDR2 is FYNNEI. CDR3 nucleotides: TGTGCCAGCAGGCTGACTAGCGGGAGGTCCGAGCAGTACTTC. It yields the protein CASRLTSGRSEQYF. The full variable domain, its missing parts supplied by reference TRBV2 and TRBJ2-7, is EPEVTQTPSHQVTQMGQEVILRCVPISNHLYFYWYRQILGQKVEFLVSFYNNEISEKSEIFDDQFSVERPDGSNFTLKIRSTKLEDSAMYFCASRLTSGRSEQYFGPGTRLTVT.

Only a few counts were recorded for this clone. CDR3 sequence reads: CASSPQGGGLSSYEQYF. CDR3 in DNA: TGTGCCAGCAGCCCGCAAGGCGGGGGCTTAAGCTCCTACGAGCAGTACTTC. This chain links TRBV9 with TRBJ2-7, with D possibly being TRBD2 (7 bases). Trimming shortened V by 4 bases and J by 0 bases, and 20 bases separated the two germline ends. This CDR3 spans 17 amino acids. Germline loops: CDR1 SGDLS, CDR2 YYNGEE.

Notes on this clone: One end of the junction is discordant with germline, which a read error may explain. The CDR3 DNA reads TGCGCCGGCAGCCCGTTTTCTAGCGGGAGTACCTACAATGAGCAGTTCTTC. Translation gives CAGSPFSSGSTYNEQFF. The chain carries TRBV4-3 and TRBJ2-1, with 10 bases identical to TRBD2. Germline V CDR1 and CDR2: LGHNA, YSLEER. This CDR3 has 17 amino acids.

The CDR3, as DNA: TGTGCCTGGAGCCAGTTTAGCGGAACCTACAATGAGCAGTTCTTC. This codes for CAWSQFSGTYNEQFF. The chain couples TRBV30 to TRBJ2-1, with D perhaps TRBD2 (6 bases). The CDR3 spans 15 residues. V lost 3 bases and J lost 2, with 14 bases in between. Germline V lookup: CDR1 GTSNPN, CDR2 SVGIG (reference sequence).